Listed below are T cell receptor beta chains from one sample, sequenced in a study of blood T cell repertoires in COVID-19. Clones were read by immunoSEQ multiplex PCR, and TCRdb kept only the in-frame ones, dropping some. The repertoire consists of roughly 200,000 clones, with 85% occurring once and the leading ten covering under 20%. Sequenced input: PBMCs or T cells enriched from blood (not recorded which). Source of these receptors: a man aged 35 to 55 who had recovered from COVID-19. CDR3s include the opening cysteine and the closing phenylalanine or tryptophan. D genes are given only for firm matches. Only some rows state a clone size, as once, few, many or a class for expanded clones.

clone size	V gene	D gene	J gene	CDR3 DNA	CDR3 protein
.	TRBV4-2	TRBD1	TRBJ1-2	TGTGCCAGCAGCCAAGATTCGGATTGGACAGGGCCTTATGGCTACACCTTC	CASSQDSDWTGPYGYTF
.	TRBV5-1	TRBD1	TRBJ2-7	TGCGCCAGCAGCTTGGCGTCAGGGGGCTACGAGCAGTACTTC	CASSLASGGYEQYF
.	TRBV7-9	TRBD2	TRBJ2-7	TGTGCCAGCAGCTTAGAAATTTCGAGACTAGCGAGAGCCTACGAGCAGTACTTC	CASSLEISRLARAYEQYF
.	TRBV27	.	TRBJ2-2	TGTGCCAGCACTCCTAGTGCAGGGGCCGGGGAGCTGTTTTTT	CASTPSAGAGELFF
.	TRBV5-5	.	TRBJ2-1	TGTGCCAGCAGCTTTACCCCAAGCTCAATGTACAATGAGCAGTTCTTC	CASSFTPSSMYNEQFF
.	TRBV19	TRBD2	TRBJ2-2	TGTGCCAGTAGTACGGGACTAGCGGGAGGATCCACCGGGGAGCTGTTTTTT	CASSTGLAGGSTGELFF
.	TRBV3-1/TRBV3-2	.	TRBJ2-7	TGTGCCAGCAGCCCGGGACTGGTGGGTTACGAGCAGTACTTC	CASSPGLVGYEQYF
once	TRBV2	TRBD1	TRBJ2-5	TGTGCCAGCACAGGACAGGGGGAGACCCAGTACTTC	CASTGQGETQYF
.	TRBV12-3/TRBV12-4	.	TRBJ2-2	TGTGCCAGCAGTCGGGGTGGGGCCGGGGAGCTGTTTTTT	CASSRGGAGELFF
once	TRBV27	TRBD1	TRBJ2-1	TGTGCCAGCAGTTATCGGGACAGGGGCAATGAGCAGTTCTTC	CASSYRDRGNEQFF
.	TRBV6-5	TRBD1	TRBJ1-1	TGTGCCAGCAGCCAAGGGGGCGGGTGGACTGAAGCTTTCTTT	CASSQGGGWTEAFF
.	TRBV2	TRBD2	TRBJ2-7	TGTGCCAGCAGTGAAATTGTTAGCGGGTATTATCACGAGCAGTACTTC	CASSEIVSGYYHEQYF
.	TRBV10-3	.	TRBJ2-2	TGTGCCATCAGATCGACCCTCACGGGGGCCGGGGAGCTGTTTTTT	CAIRSTLTGAGELFF
.	TRBV11-3	.	TRBJ2-1	TGTGCCAGCAGCGCCACAGGGTCTGAGCAGTTCTTC	CASSATGSEQFF
.	TRBV5-1	TRBD1	TRBJ2-7	TGCGCCAGCAGCTTGGGACAGGGCATCGACGAGCAGTACTTC	CASSLGQGIDEQYF
.	TRBV28	.	TRBJ1-2	TGTGCCAGCAGTCTCCCGGGGGAAGGCTATGGCTACACCTTC	CASSLPGEGYGYTF
few	TRBV27	.	TRBJ1-6	TGTGCCAGCAGTTTTCTTGGGAGTGGGTCACCCCTCCACTTT	CASSFLGSGSPLHF
.	TRBV7-9	.	TRBJ1-5	TGTGCCAGCAGCTTAGGAGATCAGCCCCAGCATTTT	CASSLGDQPQHF
few	TRBV6-5	.	TRBJ2-2	TGTGCCAGCAGTTATGGAAGGGGCACCGGGGAGCTGTTTTTT	CASSYGRGTGELFF
.	TRBV7-8	TRBD1	TRBJ1-2	TGTGCCAGCAGCCCCACCGGGACAGGGAACTATGGCTACACCTTC	CASSPTGTGNYGYTF
.	TRBV11-3	TRBD2	TRBJ2-5	TGTGCCAGCAGCGGCGGGGGGGAGACCCAGTACTTC	CASSGGGETQYF
.	TRBV11-2	TRBD1	TRBJ1-2	TGTGCCAGCAGCTCGACAGGGGGCGCGGGGGGTTATGGCTACACCTTC	CASSSTGGAGGYGYTF
few	TRBV30	TRBD1	TRBJ2-7	TGTGCCTGGATAGGGGGCAGTCTACTCTCCTACGAGCAGTACTTC	CAWIGGSLLSYEQYF
once	TRBV6-6	TRBD1	TRBJ1-2	TGTGCCAGCAGCCGAACCGACAGGGTGCCGTGGGGCTACACCTTC	CASSRTDRVPWGYTF
.	TRBV15	.	TRBJ2-3	TGTGCCACCAGCAGAACTGGACAGATGCTACTAGATACGCAGTATTTT	CATSRTGQMLLDTQYF
.	TRBV7-3	.	TRBJ1-5	TGTGCCAGCAGCTTACTGCCCGAGGGGCCCCAGCATTTT	CASSLLPEGPQHF
.	TRBV6-5	TRBD1	TRBJ1-2	TGTGCCAGCAGTTACTTAGGGGGCCCCCTGTATGGCTACACCTTC	CASSYLGGPLYGYTF
.	TRBV19	.	TRBJ2-5	TGTGCCAGTCAAAAGGGAGACCAAGAGACCCAGTACTTC	CASQKGDQETQYF
few	TRBV6-5	.	TRBJ2-7	TGTGCCAGCAGTTACGACCCGAATCAGGGTAGATACTTC	CASSYDPNQGRYF
.	TRBV5-1	.	TRBJ2-2	TGCGCCAGCAGCTTGGATGCAGGGAGGACCGGGGAGCTGTTTTTT	CASSLDAGRTGELFF
.	TRBV19	TRBD1	TRBJ1-2	TGTGCCAGTATGGTACAGGGGGCGGGCTACACCTTC	CASMVQGAGYTF
.	TRBV4-3	.	TRBJ2-5	TGCGCCAGCAGCCAAACGGGACTCCTGGAGACCCAGTACTTC	CASSQTGLLETQYF
.	TRBV5-5	TRBD1	TRBJ1-2	TGTGCCAGCAGCTCCCCGGGACAGGAGTATGGCTACACCTTC	CASSSPGQEYGYTF
.	TRBV4-3	TRBD1	TRBJ1-2	TGCGCCAGCAGCCAAAGGACAGGGGGCCACTATGGCTACACCTTC	CASSQRTGGHYGYTF
.	TRBV4-2	.	TRBJ1-2	TGTGCCAGCAGCCAAGACCAGTTATCCTATGGCTACACCTTC	CASSQDQLSYGYTF
.	TRBV7-2	.	TRBJ2-7	TGTGCCAGCAGCTTATTGGTAGGGGCGATAACCCACGAGCAGTACTTC	CASSLLVGAITHEQYF
.	TRBV4-1	.	TRBJ1-5	TGCGCCAGCAGCCAAGAGTTAACAGCCCTTCAGCCCCAGCATTTT	CASSQELTALQPQHF
.	TRBV5-4	.	TRBJ2-7	TGTGCCAGCAGCCAGATAACTGGGGAGGAGCAGTACTTC	CASSQITGEEQYF
once	TRBV29-1	TRBD2	TRBJ2-1	TGCAGCGTTGATGGGCGGGGGTACAATGAGCAGTTCTTC	CSVDGRGYNEQFF
.	TRBV5-1	TRBD1	TRBJ2-5	TGCGCCAGCAGCCCCGGGACAGGGCAACAAGAGACCCAGTACTTC	CASSPGTGQQETQYF
.	TRBV10-2	.	TRBJ1-1	TGCGCCAGCACTCAGGGAGCGGGCACTGAAGCTTTCTTT	CASTQGAGTEAFF
.	TRBV24-1	TRBD1	TRBJ2-1	TGTGCCACCAGTGACTCAACAGGGGGCTCCTACAATGAGCAGTTCTTC	CATSDSTGGSYNEQFF